The 5 T cell receptor beta chains below all came from one sample that was sequenced in a study of blood T cell repertoires in COVID-19. Method: immunoSEQ multiplex PCR; TCRdb's copy keeps in-frame clones and lacks some. The data hold 220,000 or so clones, with roughly 84% observed a single time. The sequencing sample was made of PBMCs or T cells enriched from blood (not recorded which). The receptor source for this set is a woman in her thirties or forties who had recovered from COVID-19.

This rearrangement joins TRBV18 to TRBJ2-1; perhaps TRBD1 as D (7 bases). V was shortened by 5 bases and J by 8 bases, with 19 bases between the two germline ends. The germline CDR1 and CDR2 sequences are KGHSH and LQKENI. The CDR3 spans 15 residues. The CDR3 region is CASSRDSPPSDEQFF. The CDR3 DNA reads as TGTGCCAGCTCAAGGGACAGCCCCCCTAGCGATGAGCAGTTCTTC. Complete variable domain (other parts from reference TRBV18 and TRBJ2-1): NAGVMQNPRHLVRRRGQEARLRCSPMKGHSHVYWYRQLPEEGLKFMVYLQKENIIDESGMPKERFSAEFPKEGPSILRIQQVVRGDSAAYFCASSRDSPPSDEQFFGPGTRLTVL.

This CDR3 is CASSPGTSGMSEQYF. The DNA of the CDR3 is TGTGCCAGCAGTCCGGGGACTAGCGGGATGAGCGAGCAGTACTTC. V is TRBV27 and J is TRBJ2-7, with TRBD2 matching over 13 bases. V lost 5 bases to trimming and J lost 6 bases; unmatched junction nucleotides: 7. The CDR3 is made up of 15 amino acids. Looked up from germline, CDR1 is MNHEY and CDR2 is SMNVEV (reference sequence).

The chain employs TRBV30 and TRBJ1-1; 8 bases agree with TRBD1. The CDR3 spans 14 residues. V dropped 5 bases and J dropped 11; count of bases not matched to a gene: 16. The germline V gene encodes CDR1 GTSNPN and CDR2 SVGIG (reference sequence). The CDR3, as DNA: TGTGCCTGGCTACCCAGGGGGCCGCGGCGGGGGGCTTTCTTT. Translated: CAWLPRGPRRGAFF.

This chain uses TRBV28 with TRBJ1-3, with D possibly TRBD1 on 5 matching bases. There are 15 residues in the CDR3. CDR1 is MDHEN, CDR2 SYDVKM, per germline. Trimming removed 7 bases at V and 3 bases at J, with 16 bases between. The CDR3 DNA sequence: TGTGCCAGCACTCCGGGCAGGGTCGGTGGAAACACCATATATTTT. Translating gives CASTPGRVGGNTIYF.

The V and J genes are TRBV19 and TRBJ1-1; tentatively, D is TRBD1 (5 bases). Germline V gene sequence: CDR1 LNHDA, CDR2 SQIVND (reference sequence). V lost 5 bases, J lost 1 base, and 8 bases lay in between. The CDR3 length is 13 residues. The CDR3 protein is CASSDRPNTEAFF. The DNA for the CDR3 is TGTGCCAGTAGTGACAGACCGAACACTGAAGCTTTCTTT.